The rows below give T cell receptor beta chains drawn from one sample of a study of cytomegalovirus exposure and HLA in healthy donors. This table comes from immunoSEQ multiplex PCR, and its TCRdb copy is limited to in-frame clones, with some not included. The sample gives some 150,000 clones, approximately 78% of which show up once; around 2.9% is in the top ten. The specimen was PBMCs. These TCRs come from a man in his forties or fifties in good health and CMV-seropositive. Both conserved end residues are part of each CDR3. D genes are given only for firm matches. Only some rows state a clone size, as once, few, many or a class for expanded clones.

cdr3_length,j_call,d_call,clone_size,v_call,cdr3_aa,cdr3_nt
18,TRBJ2-3,TRBD1,-,TRBV2,CASSEDLRGTAGGDTQYF,TGTGCCAGCAGTGAAGATTTACGTGGGACAGCAGGGGGAGATACGCAGTATTTT
14,TRBJ1-2,-,-,TRBV9,CASSTPGEPHGYTF,TGTGCCAGCAGTACTCCAGGGGAACCCCATGGCTACACCTTC
15,TRBJ1-1,-,-,TRBV5-8,CASSYRRGLNTEAFF,TGTGCCAGCAGCTACCGACGGGGGTTGAACACTGAAGCTTTCTTT
14,TRBJ1-3,-,-,TRBV7-2,CASSFGGTGNTIYF,TGTGCCAGCAGCTTCGGGGGGACTGGAAACACCATATATTTT
16,TRBJ1-2,TRBD1,-,TRBV15,CATSRDLDRGNTGYTF,TGTGCCACCAGCAGAGACCTAGACAGGGGTAATACTGGCTACACCTTC
16,TRBJ2-2,-,-,TRBV4-3,CASSQDFRQETGELFF,TGCGCCAGCAGCCAAGACTTCAGACAGGAAACCGGGGAGCTGTTTTTT
11,TRBJ2-5,-,-,TRBV20-1,CSASGAETQYF,TGCAGTGCTAGTGGGGCCGAGACCCAGTACTTC
13,TRBJ1-2,TRBD1,-,TRBV18,CASSFDREHGYTF,TGTGCCAGCTCATTCGACAGGGAGCATGGCTACACCTTC
13,TRBJ2-2,-,few,TRBV11-3,CASSPTNTGELFF,TGTGCCAGCAGCCCAACTAACACCGGGGAGCTGTTTTTT
14,TRBJ2-3,TRBD1,once,TRBV6-1,CASSPGQSTDTQYF,TGTGCCAGCAGCCCGGGACAGAGCACAGATACGCAGTATTTT
15,TRBJ1-1,TRBD1,-,TRBV5-1,CASSLESAQGAEAFF,TGCGCCAGCAGCTTGGAGAGTGCCCAGGGGGCTGAAGCTTTCTTT
19,TRBJ2-3,TRBD2,-,TRBV5-1,CASSLGLAGGPPHGDTQYF,TGCGCCAGCAGCCTAGGACTAGCGGGAGGTCCCCCACACGGAGATACGCAGTATTTT
18,TRBJ2-2,-,-,TRBV15,CATSRDLVDSANTGELFF,TGTGCCACCAGCAGAGATTTGGTCGACAGCGCGAACACCGGGGAGCTGTTTTTT
14,TRBJ2-2,-,-,TRBV25-1,CASSEIGGTGELFF,TGTGCCAGCAGTGAAATAGGGGGCACCGGGGAGCTGTTTTTT
15,TRBJ2-2,-,once,TRBV6-1,CASSDQRWNTGELFF,TGTGCCAGCAGTGATCAGAGGTGGAACACCGGGGAGCTGTTTTTT
16,TRBJ2-7,TRBD2,-,TRBV5-5,CASSYTGTSVAYEQYF,TGTGCCAGCAGCTATACCGGGACTAGCGTTGCCTACGAGCAGTACTTC
20,TRBJ2-3,-,-,TRBV16,CASSQKVSAGLLGTTDTQYF,TGTGCCAGCAGCCAAAAGGTTTCGGCAGGGCTATTGGGAACCACAGATACGCAGTATTTT
16,TRBJ1-5,-,-,TRBV7-9,CSSSPVGGSTNQPQHF,TGTTCCAGCAGTCCCGTGGGGGGATCTACCAATCAGCCCCAGCATTTT
17,TRBJ2-5,-,-,TRBV5-4,CASSLSGREVSQETQYF,TGTGCCAGCAGCTTGTCTGGCCGAGAGGTATCCCAAGAGACCCAGTACTTC
15,TRBJ2-5,TRBD1,-,TRBV11-2,CASSLGTGGQETQYF,TGTGCCAGCAGCTTAGGGACAGGAGGCCAAGAGACCCAGTACTTC
14,TRBJ2-7,-,-,TRBV11-2,CASSLVGRPDKQYF,TGTGCCAGCAGCTTAGTGGGCCGGCCCGACAAGCAGTACTTC
14,TRBJ1-1,TRBD1,once,TRBV14,CASSDQGVGTEAFF,TGTGCCAGCAGTGACCAGGGGGTGGGCACTGAAGCTTTCTTT
16,TRBJ1-2,TRBD1,-,TRBV25-1,CASSESNTGEPNGYTF,TGTGCCAGCAGTGAATCAAATACAGGGGAGCCTAATGGCTACACCTTC
13,TRBJ1-1,-,-,TRBV28,CASSFPRDSLAFF,TGTGCCAGCAGTTTTCCACGGGACTCCCTGGCTTTCTTT
13,TRBJ2-3,-,-,TRBV6-1,CASSEMGTNTQYF,TGTGCCAGCAGTGAAATGGGCACAAATACGCAGTATTTT
12,TRBJ2-2,-,-,TRBV7-9,CASSFSAGELFF,TGTGCCAGCAGCTTTAGCGCCGGGGAGCTGTTTTTT
15,TRBJ2-1,-,-,TRBV5-4,CASSLGGERNNEQFF,TGTGCCAGCAGCTTGGGGGGGGAGCGGAACAATGAGCAGTTCTTC
10,TRBJ2-7,TRBD2,-,TRBV29-1,CSTLAGEQYF,TGCAGTACGCTAGCGGGCGAGCAGTACTTC
13,TRBJ2-2,TRBD2,-,TRBV5-4,CAISGEGTGELFF,TGTGCCATCTCGGGGGAGGGAACCGGGGAGCTGTTTTTT
12,TRBJ1-6,-,-,TRBV27,CASSPINSPLHF,TGTGCCAGCAGTCCTATCAATTCACCCCTCCACTTT
15,TRBJ1-5,TRBD1,-,TRBV7-6,CASSLGTASNQPQHF,TGTGCCAGCAGCTTGGGGACAGCTAGCAATCAGCCCCAGCATTTT